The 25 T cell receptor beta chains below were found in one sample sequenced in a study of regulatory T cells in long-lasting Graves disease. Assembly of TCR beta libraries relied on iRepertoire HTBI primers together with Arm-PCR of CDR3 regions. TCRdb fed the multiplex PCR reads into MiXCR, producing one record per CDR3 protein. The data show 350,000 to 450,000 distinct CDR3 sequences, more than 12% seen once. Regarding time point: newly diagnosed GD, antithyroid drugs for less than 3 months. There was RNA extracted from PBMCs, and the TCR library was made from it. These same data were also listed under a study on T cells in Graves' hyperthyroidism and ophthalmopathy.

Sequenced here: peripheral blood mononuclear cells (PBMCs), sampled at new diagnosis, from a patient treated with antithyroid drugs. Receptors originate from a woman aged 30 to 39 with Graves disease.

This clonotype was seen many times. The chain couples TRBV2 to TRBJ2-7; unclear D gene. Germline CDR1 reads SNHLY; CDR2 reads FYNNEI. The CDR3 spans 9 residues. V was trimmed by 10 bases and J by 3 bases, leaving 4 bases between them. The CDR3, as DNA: TGTGCCATCGGCTACGAGCAGTACTTC. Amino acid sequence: CAIGYEQYF.

The CDR3, as DNA: TGCGCCAGCAGCCAAGTGTTCCGCTCTCCGGGACAGGGGCGTGAGACCCAGTACTTC. Protein product: CASSQVFRSPGQGRETQYF. The chain links TRBV4-1 to TRBJ2-3; TRBD1 aligns across 10 bases. The J call may not be correct, given that the DNA end is closer to TRBJ2-5. CDR1 is MGHRA, CDR2 YSYEKL, per germline. The CDR3 is 19 residues long.

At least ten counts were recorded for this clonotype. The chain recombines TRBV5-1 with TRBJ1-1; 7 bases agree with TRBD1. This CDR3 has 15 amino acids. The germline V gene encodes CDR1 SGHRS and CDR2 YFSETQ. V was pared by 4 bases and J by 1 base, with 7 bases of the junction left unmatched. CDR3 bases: TGCGCCAGCAGCCGAGCCGGGACAGAGAACACTGAAGCTTTCTTT. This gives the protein CASSRAGTENTEAFF. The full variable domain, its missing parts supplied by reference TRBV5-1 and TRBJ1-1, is KAGVTQTPRYLIKTRGQQVTLSCSPISGHRSVSWYQQTPGQGLQFLFEYFSETQRNKGNFPGRFSGRQFSNSRSEMNVSTLELGDSALYLCASSRAGTENTEAFFGQGTRLTVV.

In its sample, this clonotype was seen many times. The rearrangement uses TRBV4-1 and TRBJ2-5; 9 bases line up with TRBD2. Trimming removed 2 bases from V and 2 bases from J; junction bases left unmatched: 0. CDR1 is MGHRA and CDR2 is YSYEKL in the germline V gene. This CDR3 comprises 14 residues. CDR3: CASSQLAGQETQYF. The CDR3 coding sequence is TGCGCCAGCAGCCAACTAGCGGGACAAGAGACCCAGTACTTC.

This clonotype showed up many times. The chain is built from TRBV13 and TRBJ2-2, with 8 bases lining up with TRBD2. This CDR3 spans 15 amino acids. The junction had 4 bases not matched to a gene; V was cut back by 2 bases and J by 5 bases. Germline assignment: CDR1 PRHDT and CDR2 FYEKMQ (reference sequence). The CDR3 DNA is TGTGCCAGCAGCTTACGACGGGAGGGAACCGGGGAGCTGTTTTTT. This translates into CASSLRREGTGELFF.

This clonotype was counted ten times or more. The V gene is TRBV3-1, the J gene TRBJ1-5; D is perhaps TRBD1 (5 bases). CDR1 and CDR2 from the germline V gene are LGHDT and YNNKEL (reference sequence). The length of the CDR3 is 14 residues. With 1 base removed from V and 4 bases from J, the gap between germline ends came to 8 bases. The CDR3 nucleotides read TGTGCCAGCAGCCAAGGGACAAGAAATCAGCCCCAGCATTTT. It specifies CASSQGTRNQPQHF.

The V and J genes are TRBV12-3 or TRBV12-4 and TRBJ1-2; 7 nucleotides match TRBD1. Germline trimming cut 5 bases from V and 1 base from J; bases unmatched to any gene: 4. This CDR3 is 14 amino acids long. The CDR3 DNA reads TGTGCCAGCAGTCCCAGGGGGAGTAACTATGGCTACACCTTC. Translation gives CASSPRGSNYGYTF.

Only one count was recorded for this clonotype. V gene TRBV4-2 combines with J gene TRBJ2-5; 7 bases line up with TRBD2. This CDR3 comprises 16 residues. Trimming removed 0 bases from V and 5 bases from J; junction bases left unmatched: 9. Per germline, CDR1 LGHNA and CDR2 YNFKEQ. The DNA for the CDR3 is TGTGCCAGCAGCCAAGAACCCGGACTAGGGGCCGAGACCCAGTACTTC. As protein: CASSQEPGLGAETQYF.

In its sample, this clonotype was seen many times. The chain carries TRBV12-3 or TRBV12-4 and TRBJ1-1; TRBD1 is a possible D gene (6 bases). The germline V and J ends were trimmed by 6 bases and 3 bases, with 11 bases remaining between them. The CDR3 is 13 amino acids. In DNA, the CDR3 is TGTGCCAGCAGGTATCAGGGGTACACTGAAGCTTTCTTT. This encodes CASRYQGYTEAFF.

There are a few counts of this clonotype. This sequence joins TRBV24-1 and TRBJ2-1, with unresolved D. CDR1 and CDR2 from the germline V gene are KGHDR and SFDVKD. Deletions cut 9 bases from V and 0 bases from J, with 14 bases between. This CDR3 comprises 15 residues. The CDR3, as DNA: TGTGCCACCTCCGCGACTCTAAGCTCCTACAATGAGCAGTTCTTC. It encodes CATSATLSSYNEQFF.

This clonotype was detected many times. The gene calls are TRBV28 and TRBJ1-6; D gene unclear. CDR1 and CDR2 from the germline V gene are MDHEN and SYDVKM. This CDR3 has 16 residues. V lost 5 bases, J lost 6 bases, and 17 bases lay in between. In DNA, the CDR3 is TGTGCCAGCAGTCGCGGAGTTCGAGGGCTTAATTCACCCCTCCACTTT. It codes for CASSRGVRGLNSPLHF.

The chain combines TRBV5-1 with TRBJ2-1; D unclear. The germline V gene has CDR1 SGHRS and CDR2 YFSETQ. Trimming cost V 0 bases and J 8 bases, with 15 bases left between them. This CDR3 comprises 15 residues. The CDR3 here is CASSLEGSSGYEQFF. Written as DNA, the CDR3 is TGCGCCAGCAGCTTGGAAGGTTCGTCCGGGTATGAGCAGTTCTTC.

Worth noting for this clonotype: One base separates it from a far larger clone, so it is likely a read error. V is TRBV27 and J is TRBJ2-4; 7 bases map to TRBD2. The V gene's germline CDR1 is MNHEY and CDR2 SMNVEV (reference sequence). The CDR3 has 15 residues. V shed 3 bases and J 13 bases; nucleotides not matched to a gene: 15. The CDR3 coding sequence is TGTGCCAGCAGTTTCGGAGCGGGATCTCAAGAGATCCAGTACTTC. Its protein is CASSFGAGSQEIQYF.

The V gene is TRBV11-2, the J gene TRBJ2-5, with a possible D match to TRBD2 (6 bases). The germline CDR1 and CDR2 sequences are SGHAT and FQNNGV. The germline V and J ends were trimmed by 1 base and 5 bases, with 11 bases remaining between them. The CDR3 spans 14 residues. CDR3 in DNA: TGTGCCAGCAGCTTAGGCGGGGTGGTCGAGACCCAGTACTTC. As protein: CASSLGGVVETQYF. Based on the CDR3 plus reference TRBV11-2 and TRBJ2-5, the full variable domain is EAGVAQSPRYKIIEKRQSVAFWCNPISGHATLYWYQQILGQGPKLLIQFQNNGVVDDSQLPKDRFSAERLKGVDSTLKIQPAKLEDSAVYLCASSLGGVVETQYFGPGTRLLVL.

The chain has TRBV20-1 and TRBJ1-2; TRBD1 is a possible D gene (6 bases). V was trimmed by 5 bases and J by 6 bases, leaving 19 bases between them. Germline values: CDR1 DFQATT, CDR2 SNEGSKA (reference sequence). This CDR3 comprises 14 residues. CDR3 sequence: CSADSGVGTHGYTF. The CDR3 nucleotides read TGCAGTGCTGACTCTGGGGTGGGGACACATGGCTACACCTTC.

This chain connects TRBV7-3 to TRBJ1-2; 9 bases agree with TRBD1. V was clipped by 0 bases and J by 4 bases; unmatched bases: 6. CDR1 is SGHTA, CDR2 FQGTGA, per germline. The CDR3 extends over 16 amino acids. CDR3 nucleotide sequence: TGTGCCAGCAGCTTAACTTACCGGGACAGGGCCTATGGCTACACCTTC. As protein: CASSLTYRDRAYGYTF.

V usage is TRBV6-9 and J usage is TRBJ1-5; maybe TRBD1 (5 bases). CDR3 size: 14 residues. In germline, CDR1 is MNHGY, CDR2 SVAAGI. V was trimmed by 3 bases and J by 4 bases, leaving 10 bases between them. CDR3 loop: CASSYLDTNQPQHF. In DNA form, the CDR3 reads TGTGCCAGCAGTTACTTGGACACAAATCAGCCCCAGCATTTT.

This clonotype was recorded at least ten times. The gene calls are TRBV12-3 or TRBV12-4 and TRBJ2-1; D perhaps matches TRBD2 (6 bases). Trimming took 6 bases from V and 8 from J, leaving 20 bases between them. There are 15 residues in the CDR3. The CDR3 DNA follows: TGTGCCAGCAGACCGGCGGCGGGATGGGTCGATGAGCAGTTCTTC. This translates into CASRPAAGWVDEQFF.

The CDR3: CASSPFRISADTQYF. The CDR3 region has the DNA TGCGCCAGCAGCCCCTTCCGGATTAGCGCAGATACGCAGTATTTT. This chain connects TRBV10-1 to TRBJ2-3, with TRBD2 as a possible D gene (5 bases). V lost 6 bases, J lost 4 bases, and 17 bases lay in between. CDR1 and CDR2 from the germline V gene are WNHNN and SYGVQD (reference sequence). The CDR3 has 15 amino acids.

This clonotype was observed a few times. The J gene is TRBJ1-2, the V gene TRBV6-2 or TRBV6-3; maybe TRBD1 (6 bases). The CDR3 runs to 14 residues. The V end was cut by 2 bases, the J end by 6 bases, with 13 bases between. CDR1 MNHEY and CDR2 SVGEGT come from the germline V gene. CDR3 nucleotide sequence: TGTGCCAGCAGTTACGCCAGGGGACTTGATGGCTACACCTTC. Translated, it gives CASSYARGLDGYTF.

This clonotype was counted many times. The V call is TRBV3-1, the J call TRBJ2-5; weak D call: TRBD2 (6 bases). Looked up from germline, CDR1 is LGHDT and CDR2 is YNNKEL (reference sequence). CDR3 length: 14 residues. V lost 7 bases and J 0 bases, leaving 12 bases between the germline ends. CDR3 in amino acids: CASTGTSYQETQYF. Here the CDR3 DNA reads TGTGCCAGCACCGGGACTTCGTACCAAGAGACCCAGTACTTC.

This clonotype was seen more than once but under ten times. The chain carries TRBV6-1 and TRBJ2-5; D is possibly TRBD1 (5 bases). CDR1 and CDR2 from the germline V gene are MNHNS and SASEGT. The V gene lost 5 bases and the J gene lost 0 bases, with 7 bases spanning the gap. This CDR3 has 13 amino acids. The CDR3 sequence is CASSRGHQETQYF. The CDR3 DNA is TGTGCCAGCAGTAGGGGCCACCAAGAGACCCAGTACTTC.

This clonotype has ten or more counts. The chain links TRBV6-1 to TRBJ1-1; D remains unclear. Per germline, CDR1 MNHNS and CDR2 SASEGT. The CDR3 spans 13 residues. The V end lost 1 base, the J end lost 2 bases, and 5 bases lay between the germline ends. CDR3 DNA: TGTGCCAGCAGTGAAGTGGGAAACACTGAAGCTTTCTTT. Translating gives CASSEVGNTEAFF.

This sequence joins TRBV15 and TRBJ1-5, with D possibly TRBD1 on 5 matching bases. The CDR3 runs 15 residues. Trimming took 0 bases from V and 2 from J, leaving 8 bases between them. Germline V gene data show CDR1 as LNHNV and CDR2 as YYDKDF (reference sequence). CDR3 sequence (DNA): TGTGCCACCAGCAGAGATAGGGACCGCAATCAGCCCCAGCATTTT. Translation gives CATSRDRDRNQPQHF.

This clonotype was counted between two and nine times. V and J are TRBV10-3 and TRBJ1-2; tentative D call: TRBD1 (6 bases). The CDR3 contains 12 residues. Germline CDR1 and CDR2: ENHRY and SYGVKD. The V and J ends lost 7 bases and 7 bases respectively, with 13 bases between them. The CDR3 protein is CAINTGLSGYTF. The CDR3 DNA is TGTGCCATCAACACAGGGCTTAGTGGCTACACCTTC.